A selection of T cell receptor beta chains follows, all from one sample in a study of spatial heterogeneity in lung cancer. One entry per CDR3 protein, called by TCRdb with MiXCR from the 5' RACE reads. The sample holds 2,100 or so distinct CDR3 sequences, less than 20% seen once. This specimen was PBMCs, taken at surgery. These receptor sequences come from a male donor with early-stage non-small cell lung cancer. Both conserved end residues are part of each CDR3. D genes are given only for firm matches. Part of the rows lack a size; the others show once, few, many or a class for expanded clones.

D	V	J	size	DNA	CDR3
.	TRBV6-5	TRBJ2-5	few	TGTGCCAGCAGCCCCCCCGCAGGCTCAAGGGAGACCCAGTACTTC	CASSPPAGSRETQYF
.	TRBV18	TRBJ2-5	medium-sized	TGTGCCAGCTCACCACGGTACCAAGAGACCCAGTACTTC	CASSPRYQETQYF
TRBD2	TRBV6-2/TRBV6-3	TRBJ2-1	.	TGTGCCAGCAGTTCCCTAGCGGGGAACAATGAGCAGTTCTTC	CASSSLAGNNEQFF
.	TRBV7-9	TRBJ2-3	many	TGTGCCAGCAGCCCCGCCAACACAGATACGCAGTATTTT	CASSPANTDTQYF
.	TRBV27	TRBJ2-3	medium-sized	TGTGCCAGCAGTCAAGGGGCCACTAGCACAGATACGCAGTATTTT	CASSQGATSTDTQYF
TRBD1	TRBV7-6	TRBJ2-3	medium-sized	TGTGCCAGCAGCTTAGGGACAGGGGGCTATGGCACAGATACGCAGTATTTT	CASSLGTGGYGTDTQYF
.	TRBV7-8	TRBJ2-1	.	TGTGCCAGCAGCTCCCATGGGGACTGGACTTACAATGAGCAGTTCTTC	CASSSHGDWTYNEQFF
TRBD2	TRBV13	TRBJ2-7	.	TGTGCCAGCAGCTCGAGACTAGCGGGGTACGAGCAGTACTTC	CASSSRLAGYEQYF
.	TRBV7-2	TRBJ2-5	medium-sized	TGTGCCAGCAGCTTAGCGGTGGGGCGGGGTACATCTCTCGAGACCCAGTACTTC	CASSLAVGRGTSLETQYF
.	TRBV9	TRBJ2-5	medium-sized	TGTGCCAGCAGCGTTCGGAGGGGTGGACCAGTGGGAGAGACCCAGTACTTC	CASSVRRGGPVGETQYF
.	TRBV9	TRBJ2-7	large	TGTGCCAGCAGCGTAGGGGGAAGCTCCTACGAGCAGTACTTC	CASSVGGSSYEQYF
.	TRBV29-1	TRBJ1-1	medium-sized	TGCAGCGTTGATAGGCAGATGAACACTGAAGCTTTCTTT	CSVDRQMNTEAFF
.	TRBV18	TRBJ2-7	.	TGTGCCAGCTCTACAGGGAACGAGCAGTACTTC	CASSTGNEQYF
TRBD2	TRBV20-1	TRBJ2-1	many	TGCAGTGCTAGTACCGCAGGGCGGGGGGGCAGCAATGAGCAGTTCTTC	CSASTAGRGGSNEQFF
.	TRBV27	TRBJ2-2	medium-sized	TGTGCCAGCAGCCCCGGTGGGCCCGGGGAGCTGTTTTTT	CASSPGGPGELFF
.	TRBV12-3/TRBV12-4	TRBJ2-5	.	TGTGCCAGCAGTTTGTTCCCTAGCATCGGGGAGACCCAGTACTTC	CASSLFPSIGETQYF
.	TRBV5-6	TRBJ2-5	few	TGTGCCAGCAGCCCTGAGAATCAGCAAGAGACCCAGTACTTC	CASSPENQQETQYF
.	TRBV20-1	TRBJ2-5	.	TGCAGTGCTAGAGATCGAGAACGAGAGACCCAGTACTTC	CSARDRERETQYF